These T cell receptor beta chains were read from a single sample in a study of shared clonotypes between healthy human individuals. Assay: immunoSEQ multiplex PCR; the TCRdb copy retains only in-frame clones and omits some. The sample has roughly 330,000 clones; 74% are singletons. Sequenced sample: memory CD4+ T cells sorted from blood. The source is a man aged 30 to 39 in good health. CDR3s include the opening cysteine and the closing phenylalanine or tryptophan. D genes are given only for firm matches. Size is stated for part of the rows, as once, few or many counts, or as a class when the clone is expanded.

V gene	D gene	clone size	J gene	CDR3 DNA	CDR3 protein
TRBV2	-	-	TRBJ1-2	TGTGCCAGCAGTAGACCGAACCGACAGGACCCTAACTATGGCTACACCTTC	CASSRPNRQDPNYGYTF
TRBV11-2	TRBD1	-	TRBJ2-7	TGTGCCAGCAGCTTAGATCCGGGACAGCTGCAGTACTTC	CASSLDPGQLQYF
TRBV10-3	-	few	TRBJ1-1	TGTGCCATCAGTGATGGGAGCTCCACTGAAGCTTTCTTT	CAISDGSSTEAFF
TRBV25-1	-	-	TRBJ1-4	TGTGCCAGCTCCTCAAGGGGGACGAATGAAAAACTGTTTTTT	CASSSRGTNEKLFF
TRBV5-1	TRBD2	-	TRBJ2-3	TGCGCCAGCAGCTCAGCGGGAGGTGTAGATACGCAGTATTTT	CASSSAGGVDTQYF
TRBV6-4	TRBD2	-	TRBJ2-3	TGTGCCAGCAGTATAGGGACTAGCGGGGGAGATACGCAGTATTTT	CASSIGTSGGDTQYF
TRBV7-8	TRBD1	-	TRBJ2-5	TGTGCCAGCAGCTTAGACCGGACAGGGAACCAAGAGACCCAGTACTTC	CASSLDRTGNQETQYF
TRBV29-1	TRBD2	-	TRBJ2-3	TGCAGCCTCGGAGGTACGGGAGGGCACACAGATACGCAGTATTTT	CSLGGTGGHTDTQYF
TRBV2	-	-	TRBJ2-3	TGTGCCAGCAGTGAAGGGCGCGGGAGCACAGATACGCAGTATTTT	CASSEGRGSTDTQYF
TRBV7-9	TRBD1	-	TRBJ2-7	TGTGCCAGCCGCCCGGGACAGGGGGCGACAGGCTACGAGCAGTACTTC	CASRPGQGATGYEQYF
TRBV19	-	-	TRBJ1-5	TGTGCCAGTAATTCAGGACAGTTGCTGGGATATCAGCCCCAGCATTTT	CASNSGQLLGYQPQHF